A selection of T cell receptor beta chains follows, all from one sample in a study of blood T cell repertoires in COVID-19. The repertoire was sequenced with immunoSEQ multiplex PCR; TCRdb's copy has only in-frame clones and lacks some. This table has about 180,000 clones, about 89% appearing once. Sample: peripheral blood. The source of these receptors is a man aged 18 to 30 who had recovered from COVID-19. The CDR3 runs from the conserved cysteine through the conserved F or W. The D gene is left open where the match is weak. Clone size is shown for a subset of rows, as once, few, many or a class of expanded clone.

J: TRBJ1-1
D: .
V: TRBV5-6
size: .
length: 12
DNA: TGTGCCAGCAGCTTAGAGCCCACTGAAGCTTTCTTT
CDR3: CASSLEPTEAFF

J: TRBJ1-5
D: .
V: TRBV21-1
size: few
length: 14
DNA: TGTGCCCCCGAGGGCGGAGGGAGAGATCAGCCCCAGCATTTT
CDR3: CAPEGGGRDQPQHF

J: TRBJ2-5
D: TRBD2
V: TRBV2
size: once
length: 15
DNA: TGTGCCTACGGGGGGGACACCTCGTACCAAGAGACCCAGTACTTC
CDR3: CAYGGDTSYQETQYF

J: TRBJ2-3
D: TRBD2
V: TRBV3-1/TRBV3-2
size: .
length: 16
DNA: TGTGCCAGCAGCCTTCAACGGACTAGCGGAGGAGATACGCAGTATTTT
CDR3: CASSLQRTSGGDTQYF

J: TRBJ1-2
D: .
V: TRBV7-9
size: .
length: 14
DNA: TGTGCCAGCAGCTCCACGTCAAGGGGGGGTGGCTACACCTTC
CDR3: CASSSTSRGGGYTF

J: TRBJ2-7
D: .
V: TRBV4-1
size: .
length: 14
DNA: TGCGCCAGCAGCCCCGGGATCCGCTCCTACGAGCAGTACTTC
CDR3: CASSPGIRSYEQYF

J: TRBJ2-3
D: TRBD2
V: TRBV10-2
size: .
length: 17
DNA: TGCGCCAGCAGCGCCTTTGAGCGGGAGGGCCTTAAAGATACGCAGTATTTT
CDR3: CASSAFEREGLKDTQYF

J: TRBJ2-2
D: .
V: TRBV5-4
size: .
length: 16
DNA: TGTGCCAGCAGCCTGGGAGGGGGTGGGGCCACCGGGGAGCTGTTTTTT
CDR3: CASSLGGGGATGELFF

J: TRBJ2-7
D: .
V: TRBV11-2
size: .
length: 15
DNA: TGTGCCAGCAGCCAGACAGGGTGGCGGGAAAGCGAGCAGTACTTC
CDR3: CASSQTGWRESEQYF

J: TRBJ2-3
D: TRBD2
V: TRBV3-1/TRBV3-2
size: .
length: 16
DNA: TGTGCCAGCAGCCAAGACAAGGGGGAGGGACTAGTCGGGGCAGTTTTT
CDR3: CASSQDKGEGLVGAVF

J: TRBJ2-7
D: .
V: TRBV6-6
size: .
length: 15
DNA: TGTGCCAGCAGTTACTGGACGGGATTAGGCTACGAGCAGTACTTC
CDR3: CASSYWTGLGYEQYF

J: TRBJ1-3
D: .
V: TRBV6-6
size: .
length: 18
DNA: TGTGCCAGCAGTCCCCGCGGGCTACCGGGGGACTCTGGAAACACCATATATTTT
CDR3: CASSPRGLPGDSGNTIYF

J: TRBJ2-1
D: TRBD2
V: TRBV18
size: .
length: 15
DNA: TGTGCCAGCTCCCGAAACGCGGGAGGAGGCAATGAGCAGTTCTTC
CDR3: CASSRNAGGGNEQFF

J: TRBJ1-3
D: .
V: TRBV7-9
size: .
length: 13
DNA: TGTGCCATTAGGAGAGCCTCTGGAAACACCATATATTTT
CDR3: CAIRRASGNTIYF

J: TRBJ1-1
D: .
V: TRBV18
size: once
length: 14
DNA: TGTGCCAGCTCACCAGAGCGAGCCAACACTGAAGCTTTCTTT
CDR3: CASSPERANTEAFF

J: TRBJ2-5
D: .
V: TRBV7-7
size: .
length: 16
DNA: TGTGCTAGCAGCTTAACGGCGGGGACCCTCGGGGAGACCCAGTACTTC
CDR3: CASSLTAGTLGETQYF

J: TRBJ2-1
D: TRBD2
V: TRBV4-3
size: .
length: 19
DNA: TGCGCCAGCAGCCAAGTTAGTGGCCCAGGGGCTAGCGGGAGACGTGAGCAGTTCTTC
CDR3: CASSQVSGPGASGRREQFF

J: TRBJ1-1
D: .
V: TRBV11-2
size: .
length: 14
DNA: TGTGCCAGCAGCCCACAGTTCCTGAACACTGAAGCTTTCTTT
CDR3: CASSPQFLNTEAFF

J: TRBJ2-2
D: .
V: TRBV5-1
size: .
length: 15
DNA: TGCGCCAGCAGCCTCGTTGAGGGATCCACGGGGGAGCTGTTTTTT
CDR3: CASSLVEGSTGELFF

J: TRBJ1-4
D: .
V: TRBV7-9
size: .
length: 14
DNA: TGTGCCAGCAGCGCAGGGGTTGAGGGTGAAAAACTGTTTTTT
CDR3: CASSAGVEGEKLFF

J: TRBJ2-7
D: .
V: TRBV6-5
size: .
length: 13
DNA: TGTGCCAGCAAAGATACGGTGTCCTACGAGCAGTACTTC
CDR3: CASKDTVSYEQYF

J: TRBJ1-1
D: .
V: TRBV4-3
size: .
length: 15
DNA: TGCGCCAGCAGCCAAGTTGACGCCCCAAGCGCTGAAGCTTTCTTT
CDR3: CASSQVDAPSAEAFF

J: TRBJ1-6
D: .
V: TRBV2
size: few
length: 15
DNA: TGTGCCAGCATCCCCCCAGGACACGTTGATTCACCCCTCCACTTT
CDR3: CASIPPGHVDSPLHF

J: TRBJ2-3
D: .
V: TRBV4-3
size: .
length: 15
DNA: TGCGCCAGCAGCCTTGAGGGGGGAGGGTCGGATACGCAGTATTTT
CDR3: CASSLEGGGSDTQYF

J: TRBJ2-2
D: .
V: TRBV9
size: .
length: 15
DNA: TGTGCCAGCAGCCCACAACTTACTAGTGCCGGGGAGCTGTTTTTT
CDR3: CASSPQLTSAGELFF